This entry features one T cell receptor beta chain sequence. Antigen: not known. The repertoire was sequenced with immunoSEQ multiplex PCR; TCRdb's copy has only in-frame clones and lacks some. The sample has about 67,000 clones; 70% to 90% are singletons. These data come from a study of OX40 agonist ivuxolimab in advanced cancers. Study summary: Participants, approximately 83% male, averaged around 60 years of age, ranging from 23 to 79. Findings and caveats of the study: Within 6 weeks, CD4+ and CD8+ blood T cells expanded clonally at 0.1 to 3.0 mg/kg. The study found that CD8+ T cells averaged more expanded clones than CD4+.

In germline, CDR1 is SGHTA, CDR2 FQGTGA. Trimming at V came to 0 bases and at J to 7 bases, leaving 3 bases not matched to a gene. The CDR3 length is 15 residues. Enrollment shut out patients with autoimmune disease history or systemic immunosuppression. The chain couples TRBV7-3 to TRBJ1-6, with 7 bases lining up with TRBD1. Specimen: CD4+ or CD8+ T cells sorted from blood, collected in a trial of the OX40 agonist ivuxolimab. The clonotype comes from an adult with an advanced solid tumor such as melanoma, head and neck, liver or kidney cancer. In DNA, the CDR3 is TGTGCCAGCAGCTTAACTGCACAGGGGAATTCACCCCTCCACTTT. Translating it yields CASSLTAQGNSPLHF.